The 30 T cell receptor beta chains reported below all come from one sample, sequenced in a study of blood T cell repertoires in COVID-19 (dated by TCRdb to the early 2020s). The library was produced with the immunoSEQ multiplex PCR assay. TCRdb retrieved this table from immuneACCESS and kept in-frame rearrangements only. Not all clones are present; in checked studies, unresolved V genes account for under half, and no reason is known for the remainder. The sample table shows roughly 76,000 clones, and around 88% are seen once. The biggest ten clones account for roughly 1% of the sample. The specimen sequenced was PBMCs or T cells enriched from blood (not recorded which). The receptors here all came from a woman aged 50 to 60 with acute COVID-19.

The chain links TRBV30 to TRBJ1-5, with 11 positions matching TRBD1. J lost 5 bases, V lost 2 bases, and 2 bases had no gene match. This CDR3 has 14 amino acids. The germline CDR1 and CDR2 sequences are GTSNPN and SVGIG (reference sequence). The CDR3 spells CAWSRDRGYQPQHF. DNA for the CDR3: TGTGCCTGGAGTAGGGACAGGGGGTATCAGCCCCAGCATTTT.

This chain links TRBV5-1 with TRBJ2-3; D possibly corresponds to TRBD2 (5 bases). In germline, CDR1 is SGHRS, CDR2 YFSETQ. The CDR3 spans 13 residues. V was shortened by 0 bases and J by 6 bases, with 8 bases between the two germline ends. The CDR3 DNA follows: TGCGCCAGCAGCTTGGGGACGGGGGATACGCAGTATTTT. It translates to CASSLGTGDTQYF.

This clone was recorded once. V usage is TRBV5-1 and J usage is TRBJ2-1; 7 bases fit TRBD2. This CDR3 has 15 residues. Germline CDR1 and CDR2: SGHRS and YFSETQ. V shed 5 bases, J shed 2 bases, and the junction held 7 bases outside the gene matches. The DNA for the CDR3 is TGCGCCAGCAGGCAGGGAGGGCCCCCCTACAATGAGCAGTTCTTC. The encoded protein is CASRQGGPPYNEQFF.

The rearrangement uses TRBV19 and TRBJ1-1, with TRBD1 identical over 8 bases. Germline values: CDR1 LNHDA, CDR2 SQIVND (reference sequence). V trimming: 7 bases; J trimming: 4 bases; junction bases outside the gene matches: 5. The CDR3 sequence is 13 residues long. Written as DNA, the CDR3 is TGTGCCAGTAACTCCCAGGGGGCCACTGAAGCTTTCTTT. This encodes CASNSQGATEAFF.

V gene TRBV3-1 (or the pseudogene TRBV3-2) combines with J gene TRBJ1-2; D is perhaps TRBD1 (6 bases). The V gene lost 4 bases and the J gene lost 5 bases, with 29 bases spanning the gap. The germline V gene encodes CDR1 LGHDT and CDR2 YNNKEL (reference sequence). The CDR3 consists of 19 residues. The CDR3: CASSPRYPLKLDSRYGYTF. In DNA, the CDR3 is TGTGCCAGCAGCCCCCGATACCCTTTAAAACTGGACAGTAGGTATGGCTACACCTTC.

The chain links TRBV2 to TRBJ1-4, with 9 bases that match TRBD1. J gave up 6 bases and V 6 bases, and 5 bases lay outside the gene matches. Germline loops: CDR1 SNHLY, CDR2 FYNNEI. This CDR3 contains 14 residues. This chain's CDR3 is CASSTGTGYEKLFF. CDR3 nucleotides: TGTGCCAGCAGCACCGGGACAGGGTATGAAAAACTGTTTTTT.

CDR3 DNA: TGTGCCTCACAGCTAAGGGGGGGCTCTGGCTACACCTTC. It translates to CASQLRGGSGYTF. The chain joins TRBV27 to TRBJ1-2, with a possible D match to TRBD1 (6 bases). V shed 11 bases and J shed 7 bases, with 20 bases lying between them. The CDR3 sequence is 13 residues long. CDR1 and CDR2 (germline): MNHEY, SMNVEV (reference sequence).

The sample holds a few counts of this clone. The J gene is TRBJ1-2, the V gene TRBV2; TRBD1 matches at 8 bases. Trimming took 7 bases from V and 7 from J; bases not matched to a gene: 2. CDR3 length: 11 residues. CDR1 and CDR2 (germline): SNHLY, FYNNEI. CDR3 sequence (DNA): TGTGCCAGCAAGGGGACAGGTGGCTACACCTTC. Encoded protein: CASKGTGGYTF. The whole variable domain, remainder taken from reference TRBV2 and TRBJ1-2, is EPEVTQTPSHQVTQMGQEVILRCVPISNHLYFYWYRQILGQKVEFLVSFYNNEISEKSEIFDDQFSVERPDGSNFTLKIRSTKLEDSAMYFCASKGTGGYTFGSGTRLTVV.

V gene TRBV18 combines with J gene TRBJ2-3; no reliable D call. Germline V lookup: CDR1 KGHSH, CDR2 LQKENI. This CDR3 region has 13 residues. V lost 0 bases and J lost 4, with 5 bases in between. The CDR3 sequence is CASSPPPSDTQYF. CDR3 bases: TGTGCCAGCTCACCACCCCCATCAGATACGCAGTATTTT. Combining the CDR3 with reference TRBV18 and TRBJ2-3 gives the whole variable domain NAGVMQNPRHLVRRRGQEARLRCSPMKGHSHVYWYRQLPEEGLKFMVYLQKENIIDESGMPKERFSAEFPKEGPSILRIQQVVRGDSAAYFCASSPPPSDTQYFGPGTRLTVL.

The chain joins TRBV5-6 to TRBJ1-6; a possible D gene is TRBD1 (6 bases). Between the trimmed V and J ends, which lost 2 bases and 7 bases, there was a span of 16 bases. CDR3 length equals 16 residues. CDR1 SGHDT and CDR2 YYEEEE come from the germline V gene. The CDR3 protein is CASSLIDRTGNSPLHF. The CDR3 nucleotides read TGTGCCAGCAGCTTAATTGACAGGACTGGAAATTCACCCCTCCACTTT. Drawing the rest from reference TRBV5-6 and TRBJ1-6, the complete variable domain is DAGVTQSPTHLIKTRGQQVTLRCSPKSGHDTVSWYQQALGQGPQFIFQYYEEEERQRGNFPDRFSGHQFPNYSSELNVNALLLGDSALYLCASSLIDRTGNSPLHFGNGTRLTVT.

V usage is TRBV6-2 or TRBV6-3 and J usage is TRBJ2-7, with 11 nucleotides matching TRBD2. Germline V gene lookup returns CDR1 MNHEY and CDR2 SVGEGT. The CDR3 is 16 residues long. After removal of 6 bases from V and 2 bases from J, the junction contained 9 bases not matched to a gene. The CDR3 DNA is TGTGCCAGCAGCGGGGGTAGCGGGAGGGAGACCTACGAGCAGTACTTC. It specifies CASSGGSGRETYEQYF.

CDR3 amino acids: CASKEITGELFF. The CDR3 bases are TGTGCCAGCAAGGAGATCACCGGGGAGCTGTTTTTT. The chain carries TRBV6-4 and TRBJ2-2; no clear D. V lost 7 bases and J lost 4, with 7 bases in between. The CDR3 runs to 12 residues. Germline CDR1 reads MRHNA; CDR2 reads SNTAGT.

The rearrangement uses TRBV28 and TRBJ1-2, with 7 positions matching TRBD1. Germline trimming cut 5 bases from V and 1 base from J; bases unmatched to any gene: 4. Germline CDR1 MDHEN, CDR2 SYDVKM. This CDR3 contains 14 residues. CDR3 loop: CASSPGTDNYGYTF. DNA for the CDR3: TGTGCCAGCAGTCCCGGGACAGATAACTATGGCTACACCTTC.

In this sample, this clone turned up a few times. V is TRBV7-8 and J is TRBJ2-7, with D hard to call. V was clipped by 1 base and J by 4 bases, with 11 bases between them. This CDR3 contains 14 residues. From germline, CDR1 is SGHVS and CDR2 FQNEAQ. CDR3 region: CASSLGPEPYEQYF. In nucleotides, the CDR3 is TGTGCCAGCAGCTTAGGTCCAGAACCTTACGAGCAGTACTTC.

Turning to this clone: Distinct nucleotide sequences in the sample also encode this CDR3. V usage is TRBV5-1 and J usage is TRBJ2-7, with 11 bases identical to TRBD1. CDR1 and CDR2 (germline): SGHRS, YFSETQ. Trimming at V came to 2 bases and at J to 4 bases, leaving 2 bases not matched to a gene. The CDR3 extends over 14 amino acids. CDR3 in amino acids: CASSLGQGAYEQYF. For the CDR3, the DNA is TGCGCCAGCAGCTTAGGACAGGGGGCTTACGAGCAGTACTTC.

A remark on this clone: A read error may produce the germline difference seen at one junction end. V and J are TRBV6-4 and TRBJ2-7; TRBD1 matches at 8 bases. CDR1 and CDR2 (germline): MRHNA, SNTAGT. This CDR3 region has 14 residues. The DNA of the CDR3 is TGTGCCAGCTCTCCCCCTGAGACAGGGGAGCCCCGGGGCTTC. It translates to CASSPPETGEPRGF.

The chain is built from TRBV24-1 and TRBJ2-7; 9 bases agree with TRBD2. The CDR3 loop spans 17 amino acids. The germline gives CDR1 KGHDR, CDR2 SFDVKD. V lost 0 bases to trimming and J lost 6 bases; unmatched junction nucleotides: 11. The CDR3 DNA follows: TGTGCCACCAGTGATTTGCCGTGGCTAGCGGGAATGGCCGAGCAGTACTTC. Protein sequence: CATSDLPWLAGMAEQYF.

CDR3 loop: CASSLRQSANSPLHF. CDR3 DNA: TGCGCCAGCAGCTTACGACAGTCTGCCAATTCACCCCTCCACTTT. This chain connects TRBV5-1 to TRBJ1-6; TRBD1 might be the D (5 bases). CDR3 length: 15 amino acids. Germline CDR1 is SGHRS and CDR2 is YFSETQ. The ends were cut back, 2 bases at V and 7 bases at J, with 13 bases in the middle.

The chain is built from TRBV27 and TRBJ2-7, with 8 bases lining up with TRBD2. The germline gives CDR1 MNHEY, CDR2 SMNVEV (reference sequence). CDR3 length equals 16 residues. V lost 2 bases and J lost 0; bases outside the gene matches: 6. CDR3 residues: CASSLRTAGASYEQYF. The CDR3, as DNA: TGTGCCAGCAGTTTACGGACAGCGGGAGCCTCCTACGAGCAGTACTTC.

The count of this clone is one. The rearrangement uses TRBV7-9 and TRBJ1-4; TRBD1 matches at 7 bases. Germline V CDR1 and CDR2: SEHNR, FQNEAQ (reference sequence). The CDR3 extends over 13 amino acids. With 7 bases clipped from V and 7 bases from J, the junction kept 6 bases outside the gene matches. CDR3 DNA sequence: TGTGCCAGCACGGGGGACAGCATTGAAAAACTGTTTTTT. Its translation: CASTGDSIEKLFF.

This sequence joins TRBV7-2 and TRBJ1-6; TRBD1 matches 7 bases. The CDR3 runs to 16 residues. Losses at the gene ends were 5 bases for V and 7 bases for J; bases not matched to a gene: 11. The germline gives CDR1 SGHTA, CDR2 FQGNSA. CDR3 sequence (DNA): TGTGCCAGCAGCCTCTTCGAACAGGGGCTAAATTCACCCCTCCACTTT. It codes for CASSLFEQGLNSPLHF.

The V gene is TRBV27, the J gene TRBJ2-3, with 11 bases aligning to TRBD1. The CDR3 spans 15 residues. The ends lost 6 bases at V and 5 bases at J; junction bases unmatched: 7. Germline V gene sequence: CDR1 MNHEY, CDR2 SMNVEV (reference sequence). CDR3 sequence: CASRNWDRGVDTQYF. In nucleotides, the CDR3 is TGTGCCAGCAGAAATTGGGACAGGGGGGTAGATACGCAGTATTTT.

The chain is built from TRBV7-2 and TRBJ2-3; no reliable D call. V gave up 5 bases and J gave up 5 bases, with 8 bases separating them. The CDR3 has 12 amino acids. In germline, CDR1 is SGHTA, CDR2 FQGNSA. CDR3: CASSKRGDTQYF. For the CDR3, the DNA is TGTGCCAGCAGCAAAAGAGGAGATACGCAGTATTTT.

This clone was seen more than once but under ten times. V and J are TRBV6-5 and TRBJ2-7; 7 bases line up with TRBD1. Trimming removed 2 bases from V and 0 bases from J; junction bases left unmatched: 1. CDR3 length: 14 amino acids. Germline lookup yields CDR1 MNHEY and CDR2 SVGAGI. The CDR3, as DNA: TGTGCCAGCAGTTACGGGACAGCCTCCTACGAGCAGTACTTC. Translation: CASSYGTASYEQYF.

J is TRBJ1-1 and V is TRBV27; the match to TRBD1 covers 7 bases. The CDR3 consists of 14 residues. Germline lookup yields CDR1 MNHEY and CDR2 SMNVEV (reference sequence). Trimming at V came to 7 bases and at J to 5 bases, leaving 10 bases not matched to a gene. CDR3 sequence (DNA): TGTGCCAGCACCAAAGACAGGGCGGGGACTGAAGCTTTCTTT. It specifies CASTKDRAGTEAFF.

The chain links TRBV24-1 to TRBJ2-1; 7 bases are shared with TRBD1. Germline V gene lookup returns CDR1 KGHDR and CDR2 SFDVKD. J gave up 5 bases and V 7 bases, and 4 bases lay outside the gene matches. CDR3 length equals 13 residues. The CDR3 loop reads CATRDRVDNEQFF. The DNA of the CDR3 is TGTGCCACCAGAGACAGGGTAGACAATGAGCAGTTCTTC.

The chain combines TRBV7-9 with TRBJ1-1; D uncertain. Deletions cut 1 base from V and 0 bases from J, with 9 bases between. This CDR3 has 15 residues. The germline gives CDR1 SEHNR, CDR2 FQNEAQ (reference sequence). In DNA, the CDR3 is TGTGCCAGCAGCTTAGAACCGGGGATGAACACTGAAGCTTTCTTT. This sequence encodes CASSLEPGMNTEAFF.

The chain couples TRBV10-2 to TRBJ2-5, with D possibly being TRBD2 (6 bases). This CDR3 contains 17 residues. Germline assignment: CDR1 WSHSY and CDR2 SAAADI. Deletions cut 0 bases from V and 0 bases from J, with 14 bases between. The CDR3 is CASSESWGEAYQETQYF. CDR3 nucleotide sequence: TGCGCCAGCAGTGAGTCTTGGGGGGAGGCGTACCAAGAGACCCAGTACTTC.

This sequence joins TRBV5-1 and TRBJ1-5; D perhaps matches TRBD1 (5 bases). V lost 1 base and J 3 bases, leaving 14 bases between the germline ends. The CDR3 consists of 16 residues. Germline-derived CDR1 and CDR2 are SGHRS and YFSETQ. In nucleotides, the CDR3 is TGCGCCAGCAGCTTGATGCCTGCGGACAACAATCAGCCCCAGCATTTT. This encodes CASSLMPADNNQPQHF.

The J gene is TRBJ2-3, the V gene TRBV6-5; TRBD2 matches at 7 bases. The J segment lost 1 base and the V segment lost 6 bases, leaving 7 bases of the junction unmatched. From germline, CDR1 is MNHEY and CDR2 SVGAGI. The CDR3 loop spans 15 amino acids. CDR3 DNA sequence: TGTGCCAGCAGGGTTAGCCTAGCGGGCACAGATACGCAGTATTTT. This gives the protein CASRVSLAGTDTQYF.